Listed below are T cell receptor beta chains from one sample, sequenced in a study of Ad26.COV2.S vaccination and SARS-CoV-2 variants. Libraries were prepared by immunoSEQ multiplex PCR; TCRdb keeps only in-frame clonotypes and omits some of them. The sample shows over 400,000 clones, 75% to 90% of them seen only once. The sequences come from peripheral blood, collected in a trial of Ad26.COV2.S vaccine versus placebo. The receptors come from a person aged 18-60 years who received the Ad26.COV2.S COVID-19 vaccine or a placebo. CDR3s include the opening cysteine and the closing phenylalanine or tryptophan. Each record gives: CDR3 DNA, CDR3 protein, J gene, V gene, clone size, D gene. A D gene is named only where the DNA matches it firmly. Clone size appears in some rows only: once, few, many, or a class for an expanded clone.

TGTGCCAGCAGCTTCCCCCCGGGAAGCTCCTACAATGAGCAGTTCTTC	CASSFPPGSSYNEQFF	TRBJ2-1	TRBV7-9	.	.
TGTGCCAGCAGCTTAGGGGCGGGACCTAACTATGGCTACACCTTC	CASSLGAGPNYGYTF	TRBJ1-2	TRBV7-2	.	.
TGTGCCAGCTCACCCCTCCCGGAGGGGAGGAACACTGAAGCTTTCTTT	CASSPLPEGRNTEAFF	TRBJ1-1	TRBV18	.	.
TGCGCCAGCAGCCAAGATAGGCCCGAAGGGACAGGGAGCGTGTTTTTT	CASSQDRPEGTGSVFF	TRBJ1-4	TRBV4-1	.	TRBD1
TGTGCCAGCACCCCGTTAGGGTCTGGGGCCAACGTCCTGACTTTC	CASTPLGSGANVLTF	TRBJ2-6	TRBV27	.	.
TGTGCCAGTACCGCGGGACTTTTCTACAATGAGCAGTTCTTC	CASTAGLFYNEQFF	TRBJ2-1	TRBV28	.	.
TGTGCCAGCAGCTGGGACAGGGGGTTCTATGGCTACACCTTC	CASSWDRGFYGYTF	TRBJ1-2	TRBV7-8	.	TRBD1
TGCGCCAGCAGCTTGATGGGGCGCTTGGTCTACGAGCAGTACTTC	CASSLMGRLVYEQYF	TRBJ2-7	TRBV5-1	.	.
TGTGCCAGCAGCCAAGATCCGGACTCTGGAAACACCATATATTTT	CASSQDPDSGNTIYF	TRBJ1-3	TRBV3-1/TRBV3-2	.	.
TGTGCCAGCTCACCACTCGGGGGTTCACCCCTCCACTTT	CASSPLGGSPLHF	TRBJ1-6	TRBV18	.	.
TGCAGCGTAGCGACAGGCCCCGAAAGCGCGGAGCTGTTTTTT	CSVATGPESAELFF	TRBJ2-2	TRBV29-1	.	.
TGTGCCAGCTCATCCAGGGGCACTGAAGCTTTCTTT	CASSSRGTEAFF	TRBJ1-1	TRBV18	once	.
TGTGCCAGCAGCCAACGGGATCCTCAGGTCGTGACTAATGAAAAACTGTTTTTT	CASSQRDPQVVTNEKLFF	TRBJ1-4	TRBV4-2	.	.
TGCGCCAGCAGCTTGGCTGGGGGAACTAACTATGGCTACACCTTC	CASSLAGGTNYGYTF	TRBJ1-2	TRBV5-1	.	.
TGCGCCAGCAGCTTTCCAGCGGTGAACACCGGGGAGCTGTTTTTT	CASSFPAVNTGELFF	TRBJ2-2	TRBV5-1	.	.
TGTGCCAGCTCACTAAAGTCCGGGACAGGAAATTCACCCCTCCACTTT	CASSLKSGTGNSPLHF	TRBJ1-6	TRBV18	.	TRBD1
TGTGCCACCAGCAGAGGACGACTAGACCAAGAGACCCAGTACTTC	CATSRGRLDQETQYF	TRBJ2-5	TRBV15	.	.
TGTGCCGGCGAACAGGAGATGAACACTGAAGCTTTCTTT	CAGEQEMNTEAFF	TRBJ1-1	TRBV7-9	.	.
TGTGCCAGCAGTTACACCGTTGGGGAGACCCAGTACTTC	CASSYTVGETQYF	TRBJ2-5	TRBV7-8	.	.
TGTGCCAGCTCAATCAGGGGTGGCAATCAGCCCCAGCATTTT	CASSIRGGNQPQHF	TRBJ1-5	TRBV18	.	.
TGTGCCAGCAGCTTAGATACAGGGGCCTACTATGGCTACACCTTC	CASSLDTGAYYGYTF	TRBJ1-2	TRBV11-2	.	TRBD1
TGTGCCACCGCACCGGGACGTAACCAAGAGACCCAGTACTTC	CATAPGRNQETQYF	TRBJ2-5	TRBV2	.	.
TGTGCCTGGAGTCCGTTCCCCGAAGAGACCCAGTACTTC	CAWSPFPEETQYF	TRBJ2-5	TRBV30	.	.
TGTGCCAGCAGTGTATCGATGATCCAAGAGACCCAGTACTTC	CASSVSMIQETQYF	TRBJ2-5	TRBV2	.	.
TGTGCCAGCACCCAAAAGGGAGTAGGCACAGATACGCAGTATTTT	CASTQKGVGTDTQYF	TRBJ2-3	TRBV6-5	.	.
TGTGCCAGCAGCCACCGGGGACTATATGGCTACACCTTC	CASSHRGLYGYTF	TRBJ1-2	TRBV3-1/TRBV3-2	.	.
TGTGCCAGCTCTATACAAGGGAGTCAGCCCCAGCATTTT	CASSIQGSQPQHF	TRBJ1-5	TRBV6-6	.	.
TGTGCCAGCATATACTGGGGAAACACTGAAGCTTTCTTT	CASIYWGNTEAFF	TRBJ1-1	TRBV2	.	.
TGTGCCAGCAGTTGGAGTTTTAGCGGGGGGTCCTACGAGCAGTACTTC	CASSWSFSGGSYEQYF	TRBJ2-7	TRBV28	.	TRBD2
TGCGCCAGCAGCCAAGACGACAGGGCCGGGCGAGAGACCCAGTACTTC	CASSQDDRAGRETQYF	TRBJ2-5	TRBV4-1	.	TRBD1
TGTGCCACCAGCAGAGATCGGGTGAGCGCTGAAGCTTTCTTT	CATSRDRVSAEAFF	TRBJ1-1	TRBV15	.	.
TGTGCTAGTGGTCCCCTCGGGAGCGGGAGGTTTTATGAGCAGTTCTTC	CASGPLGSGRFYEQFF	TRBJ2-1	TRBV12-5	.	TRBD2
TGTGCCAGCAGTTTCTCCAGGGGCTATGGCTACACCTTC	CASSFSRGYGYTF	TRBJ1-2	TRBV28	.	.
TGTGCTAGTGGTTTGGACAGCCTTCCGACAGATACGCAGTATTTT	CASGLDSLPTDTQYF	TRBJ2-3	TRBV12-5	.	.
TGTGCCAGCAGCGTATTCGGCGTAGGGGAAGAGACCCAGTACTTC	CASSVFGVGEETQYF	TRBJ2-5	TRBV9	.	.
TGTGCCAGCAGTGAAGCTAGGGGACTCACTGAAGCTTTCTTT	CASSEARGLTEAFF	TRBJ1-1	TRBV2	few	.
TGTGCCAGCAGTACATTAACAGGGGGCAATGTCCAAGATACGCAGTATTTT	CASSTLTGGNVQDTQYF	TRBJ2-3	TRBV2	.	TRBD1
TGTGCCAGCCGAAAAGGCGGAATCTATGGCTACACCTTC	CASRKGGIYGYTF	TRBJ1-2	TRBV12-3/TRBV12-4	.	.
TGTGCCAGCAGCTTCCCAGGTGTTGTCACAGATACGCAGTATTTT	CASSFPGVVTDTQYF	TRBJ2-3	TRBV7-2	.	.
TGTGCCAGCGCGGGCCGGGCTGAAAAACTGTTTTTT	CASAGRAEKLFF	TRBJ1-4	TRBV2	.	.
TGTGCCACCAGTGATCCAGGACTCACCCCCTACAATGAGCAGTTCTTC	CATSDPGLTPYNEQFF	TRBJ2-1	TRBV24-1	.	.
TGCGCCAGCAGCCAAGATCCAGCGGGGGGCTCGACCTCCTACGAGCAGTACTTC	CASSQDPAGGSTSYEQYF	TRBJ2-7	TRBV4-3	.	TRBD2